A single sample gave rise to the 10 T cell receptor beta chains below, sequenced in a study of beta chain features in type 1 diabetes. No antigen has been assigned to these receptors. Every isolated RNA sample was fully reverse transcribed, so sequencing captured expressed TCRB transcripts. TCRdb keeps only in-frame clones here, not all; method: immunoSEQ multiplex PCR. The data hold under 300,000 clones, with 20% observed a single time. Overall study results and limits: Moderate yet significant TCRB CDR3 shortening was seen in Type 1 diabetes patients in all four CD4+ subsets.

Source material: naive CD4+ T cells from blood. The receptors derive from a woman in her 40s with type 1 diabetes.

V usage is TRBV25-1 and J usage is TRBJ2-5; 8 nucleotides align to TRBD2. The V gene end was trimmed by 5 bases and the J gene end by 1 base; junction bases not matched to a gene: 6. Germline V CDR1 and CDR2: MGHDK, SYGVNS. CDR3 size: 15 residues. The CDR3 DNA reads TGTGCCAGCAGTCCCCCGCGGGGGGTCCAAGAGACCCAGTACTTC. Protein product: CASSPPRGVQETQYF.

The chain links TRBV21-1 to TRBJ1-2. TRBV21-1 is termed a pseudogene. The CDR3 runs to 13 residues. The CDR3 loop reads CATPRNRSYGYTF. CDR3 DNA sequence: TGTGCCACCCCGCGAAACCGCTCATATGGCTACACCTTC.

This clone has only a few counts. This sequence joins TRBV7-9 and TRBJ2-5; 7 bases are a match to TRBD2. The length of the CDR3 is 16 residues. Germline V CDR1 and CDR2: SEHNR, FQNEAQ (reference sequence). V was pared by 5 bases and J by 4 bases, with 13 bases of the junction left unmatched. The CDR3 DNA is TGTGCCAGCAGCCCTTCCCGACTAGCTCTACGAGAGACCCAGTACTTC. It yields the protein CASSPSRLALRETQYF.

This clone was detected a few times. CDR3 amino acids: CASSLRAGGYEQYF. Here the CDR3 DNA reads TGTGCCAGCAGTTTGAGGGCAGGGGGCTACGAGCAGTACTTC. The chain links TRBV28 to TRBJ2-7, with TRBD1 identical over 7 bases. This CDR3 comprises 14 residues. Trimming took 3 bases from V and 3 from J; bases not matched to a gene: 5. Per the germline V gene, CDR1 is MDHEN and CDR2 is SYDVKM.

The chain is built from TRBV18 and TRBJ2-7; TRBD1 aligns across 8 bases. Trimming took 0 bases from V and 6 from J; bases not matched to a gene: 10. The germline V gene encodes CDR1 KGHSH and CDR2 LQKENI. The CDR3 is made up of 16 amino acids. DNA of the CDR3: TGTGCCAGCTCACCACCGTCGGTACAGGGGGTAGGCGAGCAGTACTTC. It yields the protein CASSPPSVQGVGEQYF.

This clone was seen more than once but under ten times. The rearrangement uses TRBV29-1 and TRBJ2-7, with D perhaps TRBD2 (6 bases). The CDR3 totals 11 residues. Germline V gene data show CDR1 as SQVTM and CDR2 as ANQGSEA. Deletions cut 4 bases from V and 6 bases from J, with 10 bases between. The DNA for the CDR3 is TGCAGCGTTGTAGGAGGGGTCGAGCAGTACTTC. Translation: CSVVGGVEQYF.

This clone turned up a few times. The chain recombines TRBV27 with TRBJ1-1, with 7 bases fitting TRBD1. The V and J ends lost 3 bases and 0 bases, in that order; junction bases with no gene match: 4. The CDR3 is 15 amino acids. From germline, CDR1 is MNHEY and CDR2 SMNVEV (reference sequence). CDR3 protein: CASSFKGGLNTEAFF. DNA of the CDR3: TGTGCCAGCAGTTTTAAAGGGGGCTTGAACACTGAAGCTTTCTTT.

The chain recombines TRBV5-4 with TRBJ1-2; TRBD1 is a possible D gene (5 bases). V lost 0 bases, J lost 3 bases, and 12 bases lay in between. This CDR3 is 15 amino acids long. Germline CDR1 is SGHNT and CDR2 is YYREEE (reference sequence). The CDR3 coding sequence is TGTGCCAGCAGCTTGGGCGTTCCGACAGACTATGGCTACACCTTC. Protein product: CASSLGVPTDYGYTF. The full variable domain, completed using reference TRBV5-4 and TRBJ1-2, is ETGVTQSPTHLIKTRGQQVTLRCSSQSGHNTVSWYQQALGQGPQFIFQYYREEENGRGNFPPRFSGLQFPNYSSELNVNALELDDSALYLCASSLGVPTDYGYTFGSGTRLTVV.

This clone occurred a few times. This chain uses TRBV4-1 with TRBJ2-2, with D unresolved. Trimming removed 1 base from V and 7 bases from J, with 10 bases in between. Germline V CDR1 and CDR2: MGHRA, YSYEKL. The CDR3 sequence is 14 residues long. CDR3 sequence: CASSQASDGGELFF. The CDR3 DNA sequence: TGCGCCAGCAGCCAAGCCAGTGATGGCGGGGAGCTGTTTTTT.

Only a few counts were recorded for this clone. The chain uses TRBV9 and TRBJ1-1; no reliable D call. V lost 3 bases and J lost 4, with 16 bases in between. CDR3 size: 15 residues. In germline, CDR1 is SGDLS, CDR2 YYNGEE. The CDR3 DNA reads as TGTGCCAGCAGCGCTGGTCTGGGGAGGCGCACTGAAGCTTTCTTT. This gives the protein CASSAGLGRRTEAFF. The entire variable domain, with the rest obtained from reference TRBV9 and TRBJ1-1, is as follows: DSGVTQTPKHLITATGQRVTLRCSPRSGDLSVYWYQQSLDQGLQFLIQYYNGEERAKGNILERFSAQQFPDLHSELNLSSLELGDSALYFCASSAGLGRRTEAFFGQGTRLTVV.